Here is one T cell receptor beta chain with its context. This entry is derived from a study of blood T cell repertoires in COVID-19. Background on the study: Both acute and convalescent COVID-19 samples were obtained from the United States, Italy and Spain. Sources were T cells, B-cell-depleted T cells, or PBMCs; the material itself was cDNA or gDNA.

Per the original methods: Amplification of reference gene primers was used by the study to estimate nucleated cell counts. Repertoires were generated with immunoSEQ multiplex PCR, while TCRdb's copy carries only in-frame clones and drops some. V and J calls and clone size follow that table, whereas D and trimming were derived from the DNA. The table has 120,000 to 150,000 clones, around nine tenths seen once. The CDR3 extends over 11 amino acids. Germline lookup yields CDR1 DFQATT and CDR2 SNEGSKA (reference sequence). With 6 bases removed from V and 11 bases from J, the gap between germline ends came to 16 bases.

This TCR was recovered from a human donor in a cohort sampled during active COVID-19. The chain combines TRBV20-1 with TRBJ1-1, with unresolved D. Sequencing input: peripheral blood. The DNA for the CDR3 is TGCAGTGCAAACGAGAAGTTGATGGCTTTCTTT. Translation: CSANEKLMAFF.